The source of this TCR beta chain is a study of response to subunit inactivated influenza vaccine. Study results and limitations: The authors put forward the suggestion that each seasonal influenza vaccination may bring in only a limited number of new T cells.

The germline CDR1 and CDR2 sequences are ENHRY and SYGVKD. The length of the CDR3 is 13 residues. The J segment lost 7 bases and the V segment lost 7 bases, leaving 6 bases of the junction unmatched. On this clonotype itself: Its antigen remains unidentified.

Via MiXCR, TCRdb re-called the RT-PCR reads, giving one row per CDR3 protein. The table shows under 750,000 distinct CDR3 sequences, with about 11% occurring only once. The origin of this receptor is a man between 45 and 60 years old who received an inactivated influenza vaccine. This chain connects TRBV10-3 to TRBJ2-3; TRBD1 matches at 9 bases. This sample comprised PBMCs from blood, obtained on the day of vaccination. CDR3 in amino acids: CAITKDRGNTQYF. DNA of the CDR3: TGTGCCATCACCAAGGACAGGGGTAATACGCAGTATTTT.